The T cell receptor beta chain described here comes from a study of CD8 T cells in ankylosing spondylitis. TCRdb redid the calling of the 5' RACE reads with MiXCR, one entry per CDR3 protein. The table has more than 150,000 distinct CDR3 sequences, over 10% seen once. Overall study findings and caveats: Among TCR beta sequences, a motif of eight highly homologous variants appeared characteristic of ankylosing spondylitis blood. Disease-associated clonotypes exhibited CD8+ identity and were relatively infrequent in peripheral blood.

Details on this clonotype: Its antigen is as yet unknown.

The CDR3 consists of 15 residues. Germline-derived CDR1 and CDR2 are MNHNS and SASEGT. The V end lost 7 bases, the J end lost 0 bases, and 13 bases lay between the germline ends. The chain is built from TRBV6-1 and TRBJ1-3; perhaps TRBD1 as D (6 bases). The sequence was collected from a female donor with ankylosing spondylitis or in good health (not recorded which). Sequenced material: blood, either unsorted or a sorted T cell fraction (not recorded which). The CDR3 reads CASIQGPISGNTIYF. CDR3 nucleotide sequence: TGTGCCAGCATCCAGGGGCCTATCTCTGGAAACACCATATATTTT.